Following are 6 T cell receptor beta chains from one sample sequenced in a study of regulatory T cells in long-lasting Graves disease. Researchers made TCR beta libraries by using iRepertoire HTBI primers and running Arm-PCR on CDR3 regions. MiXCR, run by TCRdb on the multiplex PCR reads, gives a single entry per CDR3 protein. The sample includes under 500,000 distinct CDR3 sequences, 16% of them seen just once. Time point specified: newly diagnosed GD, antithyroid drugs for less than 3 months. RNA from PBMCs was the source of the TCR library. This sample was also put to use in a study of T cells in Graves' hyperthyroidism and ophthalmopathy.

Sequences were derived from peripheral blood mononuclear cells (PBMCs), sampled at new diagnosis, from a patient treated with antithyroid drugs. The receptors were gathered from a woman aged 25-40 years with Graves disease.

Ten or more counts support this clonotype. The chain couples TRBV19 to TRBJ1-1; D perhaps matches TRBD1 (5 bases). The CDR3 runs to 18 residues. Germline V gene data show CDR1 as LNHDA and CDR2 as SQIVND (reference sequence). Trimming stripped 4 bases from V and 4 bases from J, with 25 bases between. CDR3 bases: TGTGCCAGTAGTACCCCGGGACCCGGGCAGCGGTCGGGCACTGAAGCTTTCTTT. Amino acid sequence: CASSTPGPGQRSGTEAFF.

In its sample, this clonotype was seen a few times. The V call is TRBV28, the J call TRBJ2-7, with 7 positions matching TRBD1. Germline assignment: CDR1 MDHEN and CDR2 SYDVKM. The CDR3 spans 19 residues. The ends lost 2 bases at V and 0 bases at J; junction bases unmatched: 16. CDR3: CASSLAATTQGLGSYEQYF. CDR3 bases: TGTGCCAGCAGTTTAGCCGCAACCACACAGGGGCTCGGCTCCTACGAGCAGTACTTC.

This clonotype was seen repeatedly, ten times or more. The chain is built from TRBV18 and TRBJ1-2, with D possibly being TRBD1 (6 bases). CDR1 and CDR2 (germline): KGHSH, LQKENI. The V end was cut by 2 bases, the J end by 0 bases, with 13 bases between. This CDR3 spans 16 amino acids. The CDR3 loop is CASSPSTGVTNYGYTF. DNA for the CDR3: TGTGCCAGCTCACCATCGACAGGCGTCACTAACTATGGCTACACCTTC.

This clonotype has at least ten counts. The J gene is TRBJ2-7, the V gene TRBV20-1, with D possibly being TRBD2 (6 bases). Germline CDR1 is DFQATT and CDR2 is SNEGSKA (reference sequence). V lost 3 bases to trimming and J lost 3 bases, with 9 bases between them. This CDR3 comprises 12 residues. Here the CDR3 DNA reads TGCAGTGCTAGGGCGCGGGGCTACGAGCAGTACTTC. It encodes CSARARGYEQYF.

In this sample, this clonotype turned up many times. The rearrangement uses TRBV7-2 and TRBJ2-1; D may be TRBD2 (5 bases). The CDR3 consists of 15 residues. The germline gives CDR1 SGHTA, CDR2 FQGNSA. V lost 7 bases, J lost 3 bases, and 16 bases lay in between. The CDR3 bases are TGTGCCAGCACCGCAGAGGGCAGACTCTACAATGAGCAGTTCTTC. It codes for CASTAEGRLYNEQFF.

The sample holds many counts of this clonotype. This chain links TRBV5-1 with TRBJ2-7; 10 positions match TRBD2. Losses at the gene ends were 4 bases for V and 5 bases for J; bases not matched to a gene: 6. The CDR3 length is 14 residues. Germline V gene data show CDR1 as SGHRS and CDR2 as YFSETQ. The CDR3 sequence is CASSTGLARNEQYF. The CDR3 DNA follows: TGCGCCAGCAGCACGGGACTAGCGCGGAACGAGCAGTACTTC.